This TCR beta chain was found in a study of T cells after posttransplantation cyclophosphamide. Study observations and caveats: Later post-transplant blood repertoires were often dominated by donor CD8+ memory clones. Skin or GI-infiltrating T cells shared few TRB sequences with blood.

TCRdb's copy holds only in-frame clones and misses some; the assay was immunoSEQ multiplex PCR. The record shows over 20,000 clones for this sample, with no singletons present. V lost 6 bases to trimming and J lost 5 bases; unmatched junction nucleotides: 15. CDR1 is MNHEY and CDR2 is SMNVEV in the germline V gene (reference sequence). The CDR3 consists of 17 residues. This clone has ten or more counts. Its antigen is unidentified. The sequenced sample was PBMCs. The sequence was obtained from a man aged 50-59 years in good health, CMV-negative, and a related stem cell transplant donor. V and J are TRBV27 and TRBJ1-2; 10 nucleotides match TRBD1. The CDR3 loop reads CASSSRRDRGSEYGYTF. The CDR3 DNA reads TGTGCCAGCAGCTCACGCCGGGACAGGGGATCGGAGTATGGCTACACCTTC.